This T cell receptor (beta chain) was identified in a study of siplizumab effects on memory and regulatory T cells. Whole-study findings and limits: Naive T cells seemed more diverse than memory cells and seemed major alloresponse contributors. Whether proliferating Tregs in siplizumab cultures suppress was not functionally confirmed. In the presence of siplizumab, alloreactive sequences traceable to unstimulated CD4+ memory cells were significantly reduced.

The method was immunoSEQ multiplex PCR; TCRdb's version includes in-frame clones alone and lacks a portion of them. This table holds fewer than 1,000 clones, roughly 69% found once. Per germline, CDR1 SGHKS and CDR2 YYEKEE (reference sequence). Trimming pared 4 bases from V and 1 base from J, leaving 12 bases between. The CDR3 covers 15 residues. An approximately 6-day coculture at 37°C was performed with the mixed lymphocyte reaction cells. PBMCs labelled with CFSE (responders) and Violet Dye (stimulators) were mixed 1:1. This clone has a handful of counts. What it binds is unknown. The TCR sequence derives from a human donor in good health; the cells came from an allogeneic mixed lymphocyte reaction. The sample consisted of CFSE-low (dividing) CD8+ T cells sorted from an allogeneic mixed lymphocyte reaction. The rearrangement uses TRBV5-5 and TRBJ1-5; possibly TRBD1 for D (5 bases). The CDR3 loop reads CASSPGGTSNQPQHF. The CDR3 nucleotides are TGTGCCAGCAGCCCGGGGGGAACGAGCAATCAGCCCCAGCATTTT.